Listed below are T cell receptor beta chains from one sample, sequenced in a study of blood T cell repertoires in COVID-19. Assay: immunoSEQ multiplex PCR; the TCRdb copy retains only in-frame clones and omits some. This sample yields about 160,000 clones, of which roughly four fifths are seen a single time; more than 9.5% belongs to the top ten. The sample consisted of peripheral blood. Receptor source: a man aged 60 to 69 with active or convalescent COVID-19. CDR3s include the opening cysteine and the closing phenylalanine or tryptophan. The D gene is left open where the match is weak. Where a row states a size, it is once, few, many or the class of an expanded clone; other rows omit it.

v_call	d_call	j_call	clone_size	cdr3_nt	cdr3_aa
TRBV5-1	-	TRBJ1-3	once	TGCGCCAGCAGCTTGGGAGGGATCGGTGGAAACACCATATATTTT	CASSLGGIGGNTIYF
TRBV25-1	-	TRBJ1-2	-	TGTGCCAGCAGTGACCCAAAACAGGGTGCCTATGGCTACACCTTC	CASSDPKQGAYGYTF
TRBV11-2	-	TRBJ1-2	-	TGTGCCAGCAGCTTAGATGGTGCAGGGGGCTACACCTTC	CASSLDGAGGYTF
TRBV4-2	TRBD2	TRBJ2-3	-	TGTGCCAGCAGCCAAGGGCCGGGACTAGCGGACCTGGATACGCAGTATTTT	CASSQGPGLADLDTQYF
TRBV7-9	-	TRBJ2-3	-	TGTGCCAGCAGCTTACTAGCGCCTAGCACAGATACGCAGTATTTT	CASSLLAPSTDTQYF
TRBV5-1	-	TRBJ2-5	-	TGCGCCAGCAGCTTGGTTCCGGGGGTAGAGACCCAGTACTTC	CASSLVPGVETQYF
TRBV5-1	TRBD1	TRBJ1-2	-	TGCGCCAGCAGCTGGGACAGGGGGGACTATGGCTACACCTTC	CASSWDRGDYGYTF
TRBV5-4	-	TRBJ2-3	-	TGTGCCAGCAGCTCCCATCTTAGCGCGACGCAGTATTTT	CASSSHLSATQYF
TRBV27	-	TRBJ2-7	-	TGTGCCAGCAGTCAGGGGTACGAGCAGTACTTC	CASSQGYEQYF
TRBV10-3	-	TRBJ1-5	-	TGTGCCATCAGTGAGTCTGGGGGGGGCAATCAGCCCCAGCATTTT	CAISESGGGNQPQHF
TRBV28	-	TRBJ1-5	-	TGTGCCAGCAGTTTAGTTTATAGCAATCAGCCCCAGCATTTT	CASSLVYSNQPQHF
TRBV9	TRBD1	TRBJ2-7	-	TGTGCCAGCAGTTCAGGGGGACCGGGACAGGGGTCCTACGAGCAGTACTTC	CASSSGGPGQGSYEQYF
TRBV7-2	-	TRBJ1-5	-	TGTGCCAGCAGCTCCACAGTCAATCAGCCCCAGCATTTT	CASSSTVNQPQHF
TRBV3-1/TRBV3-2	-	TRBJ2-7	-	TGTGCCAGCAGCGAAGGACTCATCTCCTACGAGCAGTACTTC	CASSEGLISYEQYF
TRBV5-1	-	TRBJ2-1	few	TGCGCCAGCAGCCCGGGCTACAATGAGCAGTTCTTC	CASSPGYNEQFF
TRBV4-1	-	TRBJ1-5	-	TGCGCCAGCAGCCAAGTGGCTGCCAGGGGTCCTCAGCCCCAGCATTTT	CASSQVAARGPQPQHF
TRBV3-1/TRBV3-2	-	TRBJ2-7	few	TGTGCCAGCAGCCCGACAGGAACTATCTACGAGCAGTACTTC	CASSPTGTIYEQYF
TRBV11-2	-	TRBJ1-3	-	TGTGCCAGCAGCTCTGGACAGTTACTCAAACTTTTCTCTGGAAACACCATATATTTT	CASSSGQLLKLFSGNTIYF
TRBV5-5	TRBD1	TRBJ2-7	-	TGTGCCAGCAGCTTATCGCCGGGACAGGGTTCCCTCGAGCAGTACTTC	CASSLSPGQGSLEQYF
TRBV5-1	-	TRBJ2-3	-	-	CASSVGFGTGWYF
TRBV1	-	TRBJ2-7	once	TGCACCAGCAGCCGCCCTTTTGTGGGGTTACAGGATAAGATGTCCTACGAGCAGTACTTC	CTSSRPFVGLQDKMSYEQYF
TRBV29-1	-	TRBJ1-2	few	TGCAGCGTTGGAGACGACTATGGCTACACCTTC	CSVGDDYGYTF
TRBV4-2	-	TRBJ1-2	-	TGTGCCAGCAGCCAAGATCCGAGACAGCCTAACTATGGCTACACCTTC	CASSQDPRQPNYGYTF
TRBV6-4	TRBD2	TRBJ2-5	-	TGTGCCAGCAGTGACGTTTGCGGGGGGGCAATCGTAGTGGAGACCCAGTACTTC	CASSDVCGGAIVVETQYF
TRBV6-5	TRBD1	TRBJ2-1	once	TGTGCCAGCAGTTACTCGGGGACAGCAAGGTACGATGAGCAGTTCTTC	CASSYSGTARYDEQFF
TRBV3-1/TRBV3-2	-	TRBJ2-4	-	TGTGCCAGCAGCCCAGTCCCCCCTCGGCCCAGGGGACTAATAAACATTCAGTACTTC	CASSPVPPRPRGLINIQYF
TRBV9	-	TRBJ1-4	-	TGTGCCAGCAGCCGTCGGGTGGTCGCTCCTAATGAAAAACTGTTTTTT	CASSRRVVAPNEKLFF
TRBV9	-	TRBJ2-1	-	TGTGCCAGCAGCGTAGCAGGGGCGGGCTACAATGAGCAGTTCTTC	CASSVAGAGYNEQFF
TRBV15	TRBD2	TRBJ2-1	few	TGTGCCACAGCCCGGGGAGCGGGGGACTACAATGAGCAGTTCTTC	CATARGAGDYNEQFF
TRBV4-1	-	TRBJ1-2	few	TGCGCCAGCAGCCAAGATCGAGACAGAAGGGGCTACACCTTC	CASSQDRDRRGYTF
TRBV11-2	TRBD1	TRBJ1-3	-	TGTGCCAGCAGCCCAGTGACAGGGGGAAACACCATATATTTT	CASSPVTGGNTIYF
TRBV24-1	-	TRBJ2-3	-	TGTGCCACCAGTGATTTAAGCCCAGATACGCAGTATTTT	CATSDLSPDTQYF
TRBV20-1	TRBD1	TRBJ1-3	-	TGCAGTGCTAGTCCGACAGGGGGCGGCACCATATATTTT	CSASPTGGGTIYF
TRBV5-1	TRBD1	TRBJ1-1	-	TGCGCCAGCAGCTTGCCACAGGGGGGGAACACTGAAGCTTTCTTT	CASSLPQGGNTEAFF
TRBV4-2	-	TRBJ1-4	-	TGTGCCAGCAGCCAAGTGGAGGGGCAAGGTGAAAAACTGTTTTTT	CASSQVEGQGEKLFF
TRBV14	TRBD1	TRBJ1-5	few	TGTGCCAGCAGCCAAGATAAGACAGGGGGAATCAATCAGCCCCAGCATTTT	CASSQDKTGGINQPQHF
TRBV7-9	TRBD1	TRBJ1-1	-	TGTGCCAGCAGCCCCAGGACAGGAGCCATGAACACTGAAGCTTTCTTT	CASSPRTGAMNTEAFF
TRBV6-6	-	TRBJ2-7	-	TGTGCCAGCACCACCCAGGCGATTAGCTCCTACGAGCAGTACTTC	CASTTQAISSYEQYF
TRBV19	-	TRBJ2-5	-	TGTGCCAGCAGCCGGGGGGAGACCCAGTACTTC	CASSRGETQYF
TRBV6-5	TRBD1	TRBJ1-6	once	TGTGCCAGCAATCAACTCACAGGGGGCTCTTCACCCCTCCACTTT	CASNQLTGGSSPLHF
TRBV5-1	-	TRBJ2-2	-	TGCGCCAGCATGAACGCCGCAGGGGCCGGGGAGCTGTTTTTT	CASMNAAGAGELFF
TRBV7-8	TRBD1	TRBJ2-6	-	TGTGCCAGCAGCCTACCGGGACAGGCGATCTCTGGGGCCAACGTCCTGACTTTC	CASSLPGQAISGANVLTF
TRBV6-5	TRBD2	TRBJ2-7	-	TGTGCCAGCAGGGGCGGGAGGGTCTCCTACGAGCAGTACTTC	CASRGGRVSYEQYF
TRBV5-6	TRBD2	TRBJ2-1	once	TGTGCCAGCAGCGTTAGCGGGAGATTCTCCTACAATGAGCAGTTCTTC	CASSVSGRFSYNEQFF
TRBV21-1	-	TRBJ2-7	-	TGTGCCAGCAGCAAGGACTGCCCGAATCAAACCTACGAGCAGTACTTC	CASSKDCPNQTYEQYF
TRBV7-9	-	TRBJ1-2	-	TGTGCCAGCAGCTTAGGAGAATCAGGGATTGGCTACACCTTC	CASSLGESGIGYTF
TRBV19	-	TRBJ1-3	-	TGTGCCAGTATTACGGACAGTATCTCTGGAAACACCATATATTTT	CASITDSISGNTIYF
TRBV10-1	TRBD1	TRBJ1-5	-	TGCGCCAGCAGCCCACAGGGGAGTCAGCCCCAGCATTTT	CASSPQGSQPQHF